The next 9 T cell receptor beta chains were all read from a single sample in a study of OX40 agonist ivuxolimab in advanced cancers. Data came from immunoSEQ multiplex PCR; TCRdb stores just in-frame clones and leaves some out. The sample has over 50,000 clones; around 93% are singletons. The starting material was CD4+ or CD8+ T cells sorted from blood, obtained in a trial of the OX40 agonist ivuxolimab. The receptor set was obtained from an adult with an advanced solid tumor such as melanoma, head and neck, liver or kidney cancer.

The chain employs TRBV29-1 and TRBJ1-1; D is ambiguous. The germline gives CDR1 SQVTM, CDR2 ANQGSEA. Between the trimmed V and J ends, which lost 3 bases and 5 bases, there was a span of 16 bases. The CDR3 is 14 residues long. The CDR3 region has the DNA TGCAGCGTTGATTTAATCCCCGCCTCTACTGAAGCTTTCTTT. Translating it yields CSVDLIPASTEAFF.

The V gene is TRBV6-1, the J gene TRBJ2-5, with D unclear. Germline loops: CDR1 MNHNS, CDR2 SASEGT. This CDR3 is 15 amino acids long. V lost 6 bases and J 0 bases, leaving 14 bases between the germline ends. CDR3 nucleotide sequence: TGTGCCAGCAGAAGTATATCAGCGTACCAAGAGACCCAGTACTTC. Its translation: CASRSISAYQETQYF.

This chain links TRBV4-2 with TRBJ2-5; no clear D. Germline V gene sequence: CDR1 LGHNA, CDR2 YNFKEQ. The CDR3 extends over 14 amino acids. Trimming stripped 3 bases from V and 3 bases from J, with 11 bases between. CDR3 coding DNA: TGTGCCAGCAGCCAGGAACGGTTCGAAGAGACCCAGTACTTC. This gives the protein CASSQERFEETQYF.

DNA of the CDR3: TGTGCCACCGTCGAGGGGTCTGGCTACACCTTC. It yields the protein CATVEGSGYTF. V usage is TRBV27 and J usage is TRBJ1-2, with D maybe TRBD1 (5 bases). The germline V and J ends were trimmed by 10 bases and 7 bases, with 13 bases remaining between them. CDR3 size: 11 residues. Germline CDR1 MNHEY, CDR2 SMNVEV (reference sequence).

This clone has only a few counts. The chain joins TRBV4-1 to TRBJ1-2, with D perhaps TRBD1 (5 bases). Looked up from germline, CDR1 is MGHRA and CDR2 is YSYEKL. This CDR3 contains 14 residues. Trimming stripped 0 bases from V and 4 bases from J, with 9 bases between. The chain's CDR3 is CASSQEGQVYGYTF. The CDR3 bases are TGCGCCAGCAGCCAAGAAGGACAAGTCTATGGCTACACCTTC.

The J gene is TRBJ1-5, the V gene TRBV19; D gene ambiguous. Trimming pared 6 bases from V and 5 bases from J, leaving 11 bases between. This CDR3 is built from 13 residues. CDR1 LNHDA and CDR2 SQIVND come from the germline V gene (reference sequence). CDR3 coding DNA: TGTGCCAGTAGCCCTGATGTAGATCAGCCCCAGCATTTT. Protein product: CASSPDVDQPQHF.

The rearrangement uses TRBV7-6 and TRBJ2-7; possible D gene TRBD1, 6 bases. Trimming cost V 1 base and J 3 bases, with 10 bases left between them. The CDR3 is 14 amino acids. Germline CDR1 reads SGHVS; CDR2 reads FNYEAQ. CDR3 nucleotides: TGTGCCAGCAGCTTAGTTGCGGACAGCTACGAGCAGTACTTC. It translates to CASSLVADSYEQYF.

V usage is TRBV13 and J usage is TRBJ1-4, with no clear D. CDR3 size: 13 residues. Germline V CDR1 and CDR2: PRHDT, FYEKMQ (reference sequence). V was clipped by 2 bases and J by 7 bases, with 8 bases between them. As DNA, the CDR3 is TGTGCCAGCAGCTTAATGACACGTGAAAAACTGTTTTTT. This gives the protein CASSLMTREKLFF.

The V gene is TRBV4-1, the J gene TRBJ1-5, with TRBD1 matching over 7 bases. Germline trimming cut 2 bases from V and 0 bases from J; bases unmatched to any gene: 4. Germline V CDR1 and CDR2: MGHRA, YSYEKL. The CDR3 loop spans 16 amino acids. The CDR3 loop is CASSQWDSYSNQPQHF. The CDR3 DNA reads TGCGCCAGCAGCCAATGGGACAGTTATAGCAATCAGCCCCAGCATTTT.